The 28 T cell receptor beta chains below come from one sample, sequenced in a study of T cell responses to AZD1222 COVID-19 vaccine. Sequenced by immunoSEQ multiplex PCR; TCRdb stores in-frame clones only, minus some. The sample lists 70,000 to 85,000 clones, 80% to 90% occurring once. Here the sequenced sample was peripheral blood, taken on day 0 of AZD1222 vaccination. These TCRs come from an adult in good health.

The chain couples TRBV5-1 to TRBJ1-1; 7 nucleotides agree with TRBD1. The CDR3 has 15 residues. Looked up from germline, CDR1 is SGHRS and CDR2 is YFSETQ. The junction had 6 bases not matched to a gene; V was cut back by 4 bases and J by 0 bases. The CDR3 bases are TGCGCCAGCAGCCCACAGGGGACCTTGAACACTGAAGCTTTCTTT. Encoded protein: CASSPQGTLNTEAFF.

This clone was seen a few times. The chain joins TRBV7-9 to TRBJ1-1, with no clear D. The V end was cut by 5 bases, the J end by 9 bases, with 19 bases between. The CDR3 totals 14 residues. Germline V gene sequence: CDR1 SEHNR, CDR2 FQNEAQ (reference sequence). CDR3 in amino acids: CASSRSVLRPQAFF. As DNA, the CDR3 is TGTGCCAGCAGCCGTAGCGTTCTTAGGCCTCAAGCTTTCTTT.

J is TRBJ2-2 and V is TRBV19, with 10 bases matching TRBD2. Germline V gene lookup returns CDR1 LNHDA and CDR2 SQIVND (reference sequence). The CDR3 is 17 amino acids. J gave up 2 bases and V 1 base, and 4 bases lay outside the gene matches. The CDR3 bases are TGTGCCAGTAGTATAGCCAGCGGGGGGGCCAACACCGGGGAGCTGTTTTTT. It yields the protein CASSIASGGANTGELFF.

V is TRBV5-1 and J is TRBJ1-1; D ambiguous. CDR3 length equals 17 residues. V was shortened by 0 bases and J by 0 bases, with 15 bases between the two germline ends. Germline V lookup: CDR1 SGHRS, CDR2 YFSETQ. This chain's CDR3 is CASSLDSPIPMNTEAFF. The CDR3 DNA reads TGCGCCAGCAGCTTGGACAGCCCGATCCCCATGAACACTGAAGCTTTCTTT.

The V gene is TRBV27, the J gene TRBJ1-3, with D possibly matching TRBD1 (5 bases). Germline V gene data show CDR1 as MNHEY and CDR2 as SMNVEV (reference sequence). V lost 3 bases, J lost 2 bases, and 14 bases lay in between. The CDR3 has 16 residues. CDR3 sequence reads: CASSLSGEWAGNTIYF. The CDR3 coding sequence is TGTGCCAGCAGTTTGTCGGGGGAGTGGGCTGGAAACACCATATATTTT.

This clone was detected only a few times. The chain uses TRBV19 and TRBJ1-1, with D unclear. Trimming removed 5 bases at V and 6 bases at J, with 7 bases between. In germline, CDR1 is LNHDA, CDR2 SQIVND (reference sequence). CDR3 size: 11 residues. The CDR3: CASSWRAEAFF. DNA of the CDR3: TGTGCCAGTAGTTGGAGGGCTGAAGCTTTCTTT.

This clone is labeled medium-sized. The CDR3 reads CASRGGPHTANTGELFF. The CDR3 DNA sequence: TGTGCCAGCAGGGGGGGTCCGCACACCGCGAACACCGGGGAGCTGTTTTTT. The chain couples TRBV2 to TRBJ2-2, with a possible D match to TRBD2 (6 bases). Germline V lookup: CDR1 SNHLY, CDR2 FYNNEI. The V gene lost 6 bases and the J gene lost 0 bases, with 17 bases spanning the gap. This CDR3 has 17 residues.

This sequence joins TRBV7-3 and TRBJ2-2; the D call may be TRBD1 or TRBD2 (6 bases each). The CDR3 totals 16 residues. The germline gives CDR1 SGHTA, CDR2 FQGTGA. V was pared by 2 bases and J by 3 bases, with 13 bases between. The CDR3 is CASSLRRGPDTGELFF. The CDR3 nucleotides are TGTGCCAGCAGCTTACGCCGGGGGCCCGACACCGGGGAGCTGTTTTTT.

The chain uses TRBV18 and TRBJ2-3, with TRBD2 matching 9 bases. The CDR3 is 17 amino acids. V was clipped by 2 bases and J by 0 bases; unmatched bases: 6. Germline CDR1 and CDR2: KGHSH and LQKENI. CDR3 sequence (DNA): TGTGCCAGCTCACCAAGGGCTAGCGGGACTAGCACAGATACGCAGTATTTT. Its translation is CASSPRASGTSTDTQYF. Full variable domain (rest looked up from reference TRBV18 and TRBJ2-3): NAGVMQNPRHLVRRRGQEARLRCSPMKGHSHVYWYRQLPEEGLKFMVYLQKENIIDESGMPKERFSAEFPKEGPSILRIQQVVRGDSAAYFCASSPRASGTSTDTQYFGPGTRLTVL.

As to this clone: A much larger clone differs from this one at a single base, so this may be a read error. The chain uses TRBV6-5 and TRBJ1-1; D remains unclear. Trimming cost V 6 bases and J 3 bases, with 11 bases left between them. Germline V lookup: CDR1 MNHEY, CDR2 SVGAGI. The CDR3 has 13 amino acids. The CDR3 protein is CASRGGSHTEAFF. The DNA for the CDR3 is TGTGCCAGCAGAGGAGGATCCCACACTGAAGCTTTCTTT.

The genes are TRBV6-2 or TRBV6-3 and TRBJ1-4; 8 positions agree with TRBD1. In germline, CDR1 is MNHEY, CDR2 SVGEGT. The CDR3 covers 16 residues. V lost 7 bases, J lost 1 base, and 8 bases stayed unmatched. CDR3 sequence: CASTPGQGRTNEKLFF. As DNA, the CDR3 is TGTGCCAGCACCCCCGGACAGGGTCGAACTAATGAAAAACTGTTTTTT.

The V gene is TRBV9, the J gene TRBJ1-2, with unresolved D. The CDR3 length is 14 residues. V lost 0 bases to trimming and J lost 1 base, with 7 bases between them. In germline, CDR1 is SGDLS, CDR2 YYNGEE. As DNA, the CDR3 is TGTGCCAGCAGCGTAGGTCCCGTTAACTATGGCTACACCTTC. Protein: CASSVGPVNYGYTF. The full variable domain, rest sourced from reference TRBV9 and TRBJ1-2, is DSGVTQTPKHLITATGQRVTLRCSPRSGDLSVYWYQQSLDQGLQFLIQYYNGEERAKGNILERFSAQQFPDLHSELNLSSLELGDSALYFCASSVGPVNYGYTFGSGTRLTVV.

The chain employs TRBV5-4 and TRBJ2-5; 11 bases match TRBD2. CDR3 size: 16 residues. The ends lost 4 bases at V and 5 bases at J; junction bases unmatched: 10. Germline values: CDR1 SGHNT, CDR2 YYREEE (reference sequence). The CDR3 coding sequence is TGTGCCAGCAGCCGGAGTAGCGGGAGGGCCGGGGAGACCCAGTACTTC. Its translation: CASSRSSGRAGETQYF.

A single count supports this clone. The J gene is TRBJ1-4, the V gene TRBV6-5; D is unclear. V shed 0 bases and J shed 5 bases, with 7 bases lying between them. CDR3 size: 14 residues. The germline gives CDR1 MNHEY, CDR2 SVGAGI. For the CDR3, the DNA is TGTGCCAGCAGTTACTCCCAGTTAAATGAAAAACTGTTTTTT. Its protein is CASSYSQLNEKLFF.

This chain joins TRBV29-1 and TRBJ2-2, with a tentative D call TRBD1 (8 bases). Germline CDR1 SQVTM, CDR2 ANQGSEA. V was cut by 8 bases and J by 5 bases, with 15 bases left in between. The CDR3 has 13 residues. The CDR3 loop reads CSYGQGGTGELFF. CDR3 in DNA: TGCAGCTACGGACAGGGAGGGACCGGGGAGCTGTTTTTT.

For the CDR3, the DNA is TGTGCCAGCAGTTTATCAGCCTATCAGCCCCAGCATTTT. This translates into CASSLSAYQPQHF. The rearrangement uses TRBV28 and TRBJ1-5; D ambiguous. This CDR3 is 13 amino acids long. CDR1 and CDR2 (germline): MDHEN, SYDVKM. Deletions cut 1 base from V and 5 bases from J, with 6 bases between. The whole variable domain, filled in from reference TRBV28 and TRBJ1-5, reads DVKVTQSSRYLVKRTGEKVFLECVQDMDHENMFWYRQDPGLGLRLIYFSYDVKMKEKGDIPEGYSVSREKKERFSLILESASTNQTSMYLCASSLSAYQPQHFGDGTRLSIL.

V gene TRBV6-6 combines with J gene TRBJ1-4; D might be TRBD1 (5 bases). The CDR3 sequence is 16 residues long. With 0 bases removed from V and 0 bases from J, the gap between germline ends came to 8 bases. The V gene's germline CDR1 is MNHNY and CDR2 SVGAGI (reference sequence). This chain's CDR3 is CASSYSGDTTNEKLFF. The CDR3 coding sequence is TGTGCCAGCAGTTACTCGGGGGATACAACTAATGAAAAACTGTTTTTT.

CDR3 DNA: TGTGCCAGCAGCGTGACAGGGGGCTCAGGTGGCTACACCTTC. Protein product: CASSVTGGSGGYTF. The J gene is TRBJ1-2, the V gene TRBV5-4; TRBD1 agrees at 10 bases. V was clipped by 4 bases and J by 7 bases; unmatched bases: 7. Germline CDR1 reads SGHNT; CDR2 reads YYREEE (reference sequence). The CDR3 spans 14 residues.

This chain joins TRBV6-2 or TRBV6-3 and TRBJ2-7; a possible D gene is TRBD1 (6 bases). The V gene's germline CDR1 is MNHEY and CDR2 SVGEGT. This CDR3 spans 16 amino acids. V was clipped by 6 bases and J by 2 bases, with 20 bases between them. CDR3: CASSLPSGATTYEQYF. The CDR3 DNA sequence: TGTGCCAGCAGCCTCCCTTCAGGGGCCACCACCTACGAGCAGTACTTC.

The V call is TRBV29-1, the J call TRBJ1-1, with D possibly TRBD1 on 5 matching bases. Trimming took off 6 bases at V and 5 bases at J, with 16 bases between the two ends. The CDR3 is 13 amino acids. The germline V gene encodes CDR1 SQVTM and CDR2 ANQGSEA. In DNA form, the CDR3 reads TGCAGCGTAGCTCAGCTGGACACAACTGAAGCTTTCTTT. Its translation: CSVAQLDTTEAFF.

The chain recombines TRBV5-1 with TRBJ2-7, with 8 positions matching TRBD2. Germline V gene data show CDR1 as SGHRS and CDR2 as YFSETQ. Trimming removed 0 bases from V and 0 bases from J; junction bases left unmatched: 2. CDR3 length: 15 residues. In nucleotides, the CDR3 is TGCGCCAGCAGCTTGGCGGGAGGGAGCTCCTACGAGCAGTACTTC. Amino acids: CASSLAGGSSYEQYF.

The gene calls are TRBV18 and TRBJ2-7, with 11 bases lining up with TRBD2. Germline V CDR1 and CDR2: KGHSH, LQKENI. After removal of 1 base from V and 3 bases from J, the junction contained 2 bases not matched to a gene. This CDR3 comprises 15 residues. The CDR3 nucleotides are TGTGCCAGCTCACCACAGGGGACTAGCGGCTACGAGCAGTACTTC. The encoded protein is CASSPQGTSGYEQYF.

J is TRBJ1-1 and V is TRBV7-9; D not resolved. Per germline, CDR1 SEHNR and CDR2 FQNEAQ (reference sequence). Trimming removed 0 bases from V and 6 bases from J, with 11 bases in between. The CDR3 is 14 amino acids. The CDR3, as DNA: TGTGCCAGCAGCTTAGCGGCAGGCTCCCCTGAAGCTTTCTTT. Translated: CASSLAAGSPEAFF.

V usage is TRBV29-1 and J usage is TRBJ2-7; D is unresolved. Trimming pared 0 bases from V and 6 bases from J, leaving 12 bases between. The CDR3 contains 13 residues. The V gene's germline CDR1 is SQVTM and CDR2 ANQGSEA. CDR3: CSVEDPLVVEQYF. CDR3 nucleotides: TGCAGCGTTGAAGATCCCCTTGTAGTCGAGCAGTACTTC.

V and J are TRBV4-2 and TRBJ1-2; 12 bases align to TRBD1. The CDR3 covers 19 residues. J was trimmed by 1 base and V by 5 bases; bases with no gene match: 14. Germline loops: CDR1 LGHNA, CDR2 YNFKEQ. The CDR3 region is CASSNYVRGQGADNYGYTF. CDR3 DNA: TGTGCCAGCAGCAATTATGTTAGGGGACAGGGGGCAGATAACTATGGCTACACCTTC.

The J gene is TRBJ2-5, the V gene TRBV18; D remains unclear. This CDR3 region has 15 residues. The V gene's germline CDR1 is KGHSH and CDR2 LQKENI. V was shortened by 4 bases and J by 2 bases, with 14 bases between the two germline ends. The CDR3 DNA sequence: TGTGCCAGCTCACAGGAGTTTGGGGATCAAGAGACCCAGTACTTC. Protein product: CASSQEFGDQETQYF.

The chain links TRBV20-1 to TRBJ2-1; no clear D. Germline lookup yields CDR1 DFQATT and CDR2 SNEGSKA (reference sequence). CDR3 size: 13 residues. V was shortened by 3 bases and J by 5 bases, with 11 bases between the two germline ends. DNA of the CDR3: TGCAGTGCTAGTCTGCGCGCCAACAATGAGCAGTTCTTC. It translates to CSASLRANNEQFF.

The V and J genes are TRBV3-1 (or the pseudogene TRBV3-2) and TRBJ1-5; no clear D gene. CDR1 and CDR2 from the germline V gene are LGHDT and YNNKEL (reference sequence). Trimming took off 0 bases at V and 6 bases at J, with 9 bases between the two ends. This CDR3 contains 14 residues. CDR3 sequence: CASSQDAGSQPQHF. The CDR3 DNA is TGTGCCAGCAGCCAAGATGCGGGAAGTCAGCCCCAGCATTTT.